Presented here are 6 T cell receptor beta chains from one specimen sequenced in a study. One entry per CDR3 protein, called by TCRdb with MiXCR from the 5' RACE reads. The sample records approximately 50,000 distinct CDR3 sequences, 20% being singletons. Treg sorting used a CD4+CD25+CD127-/low gate. The sample consisted of tumor-infiltrating Tregs sorted from the breast tumor. The receptor set was obtained from a female donor with breast cancer.

This clonotype came up a few times. V usage is TRBV27 and J usage is TRBJ1-1; D is ambiguous. Germline-derived CDR1 and CDR2 are MNHEY and SMNVEV (reference sequence). The CDR3 covers 14 residues. The V end lost 6 bases, the J end lost 1 base, and 12 bases lay between the germline ends. CDR3 in DNA: TGTGCCAGCAGCAAACTGTCGGGGAACACTGAAGCTTTCTTT. Protein product: CASSKLSGNTEAFF.

The gene calls are TRBV12-3 or TRBV12-4 and TRBJ1-2, with 8 bases aligning to TRBD1. The CDR3 sequence is 15 residues long. Trimming cost V 6 bases and J 6 bases; bases outside gene matches: 12. The CDR3 reads CASSPTRTGTHGYTF. The CDR3 bases are TGTGCCAGCAGCCCAACCCGGACAGGGACGCATGGCTACACCTTC.

The chain couples TRBV6-5 to TRBJ1-2; no clear D gene. Trimming stripped 4 bases from V and 3 bases from J, with 12 bases between. Germline assignment: CDR1 MNHEY and CDR2 SVGAGI. CDR3 size: 14 residues. Here the CDR3 reads CASSSRNSYYGYTF. CDR3 sequence (DNA): TGTGCCAGCAGTTCCCGGAATTCTTACTATGGCTACACCTTC.

This clonotype came up a few times. The V gene is TRBV15, the J gene TRBJ2-7; 12 bases agree with TRBD2. Germline CDR1 reads LNHNV; CDR2 reads YYDKDF (reference sequence). Trimming took 0 bases from V and 4 from J; bases not matched to a gene: 4. The CDR3 runs 16 residues. The CDR3 DNA sequence: TGTGCCACCAGCAGAGATCTCGGGACTAGCGGGTACGAGCAGTACTTC. It encodes CATSRDLGTSGYEQYF. Complete variable domain (other parts from reference TRBV15 and TRBJ2-7): DAMVIQNPRYQVTQFGKPVTLSCSQTLNHNVMYWYQQKSSQAPKLLFHYYDKDFNNEADTPDNFQSRRPNTSFCFLDIRSPGLGDTAMYLCATSRDLGTSGYEQYFGPGTRLTVT.

The sample holds many counts of this clonotype. The chain has TRBV5-1 and TRBJ2-7, with 9 bases identical to TRBD2. The CDR3 loop spans 16 amino acids. Germline V CDR1 and CDR2: SGHRS, YFSETQ. V was pared by 4 bases and J by 6 bases, with 14 bases of the junction left unmatched. CDR3 amino acids: CASSNLAAGGPAEQYF. CDR3 in DNA: TGCGCCAGCAGCAACCTAGCTGCGGGAGGGCCGGCCGAGCAGTACTTC.

This clonotype has only a few counts. The V and J genes are TRBV13 and TRBJ2-7; tentatively, D is TRBD1 or TRBD2 (5 bases each). The CDR3 has 13 amino acids. V lost 3 bases to trimming and J lost 7 bases, with 13 bases between them. Germline CDR1 and CDR2: PRHDT and FYEKMQ (reference sequence). The CDR3 loop is CASSLSRGGEQYF. The CDR3 coding sequence is TGTGCCAGCAGCTTGTCTCGGGGCGGAGAGCAGTACTTC.